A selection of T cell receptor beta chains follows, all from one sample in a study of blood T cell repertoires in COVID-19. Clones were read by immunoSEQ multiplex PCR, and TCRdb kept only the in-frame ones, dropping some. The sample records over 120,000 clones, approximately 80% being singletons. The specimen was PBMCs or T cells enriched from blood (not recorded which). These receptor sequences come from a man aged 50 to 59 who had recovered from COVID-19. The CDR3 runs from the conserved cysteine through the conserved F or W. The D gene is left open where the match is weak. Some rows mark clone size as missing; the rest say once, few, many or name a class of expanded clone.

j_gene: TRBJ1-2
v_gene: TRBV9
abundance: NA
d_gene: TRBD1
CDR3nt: TGTGCCAGCAGCGTAGGGACAGGGAAAGGGGTTGGCTACACCTTC
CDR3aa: CASSVGTGKGVGYTF

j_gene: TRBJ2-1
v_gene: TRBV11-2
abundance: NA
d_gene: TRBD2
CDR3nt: TGTGCCAGCAGCTCGTGGACTAGTGTTGACAATGAGCAGTTCTTC
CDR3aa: CASSSWTSVDNEQFF

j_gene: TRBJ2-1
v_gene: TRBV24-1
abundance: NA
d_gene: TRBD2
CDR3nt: TGTGCCACCAGTACCAGGACTAGCGGGGTATATGAGCAGTTCTTC
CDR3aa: CATSTRTSGVYEQFF

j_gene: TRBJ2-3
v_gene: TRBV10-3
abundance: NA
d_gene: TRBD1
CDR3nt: TGTGCCATCAGAGACACAGGGGCCACAGATACGCAGTATTTT
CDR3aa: CAIRDTGATDTQYF

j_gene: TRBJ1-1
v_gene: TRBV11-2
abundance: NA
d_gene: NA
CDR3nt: TGTGCCAGCAGCCTCGCAGGGGTGACTGAAGCTTTCTTT
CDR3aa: CASSLAGVTEAFF

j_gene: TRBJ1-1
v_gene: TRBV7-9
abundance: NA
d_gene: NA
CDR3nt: TGTGCCAGCAGCTTAGCGGCCACTGAAGCTTTCTTT
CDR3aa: CASSLAATEAFF

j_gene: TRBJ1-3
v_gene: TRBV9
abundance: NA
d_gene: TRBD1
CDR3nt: TGTGCCAGCAGCGTAGCTGGGACAGCCGCCTCTGGAAACACCATATATTTT
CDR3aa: CASSVAGTAASGNTIYF

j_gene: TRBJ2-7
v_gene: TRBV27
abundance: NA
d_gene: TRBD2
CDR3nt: TGTGCCAGCAGTTTATCCCCTGGGACTAGCGGGGGGAGGTACGAGCAGTACTTC
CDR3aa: CASSLSPGTSGGRYEQYF

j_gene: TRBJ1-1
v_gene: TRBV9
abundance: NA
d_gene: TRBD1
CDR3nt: TGTGCCAGCAGCCCCTACTTGGAGGGGGCTACAGGGAACACTGAAGCTTTCTTT
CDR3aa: CASSPYLEGATGNTEAFF

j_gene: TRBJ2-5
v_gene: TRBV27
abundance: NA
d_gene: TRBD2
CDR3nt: TGTGCCAGCAGGACCCATCGACTAGCGGAGAGGACCCAGTACTTC
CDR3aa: CASRTHRLAERTQYF

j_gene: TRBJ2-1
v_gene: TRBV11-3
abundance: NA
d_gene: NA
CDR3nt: TGTGCCAGCAGCTTAGATCAGGGCGGGACAGCGGGTAACAATGAGCAGTTCTTC
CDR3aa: CASSLDQGGTAGNNEQFF

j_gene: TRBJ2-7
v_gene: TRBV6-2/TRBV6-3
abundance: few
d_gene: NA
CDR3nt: TGTGCCAGCAGTTACTCCTGGTCAGGGGACCACGAGCAGTACTTC
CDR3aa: CASSYSWSGDHEQYF

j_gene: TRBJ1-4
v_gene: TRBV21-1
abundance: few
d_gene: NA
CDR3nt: TGTGCCAGCAGCAAACCAGGGACAGGGGGTGAAAAACTGTTTTTT
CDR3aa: CASSKPGTGGEKLFF

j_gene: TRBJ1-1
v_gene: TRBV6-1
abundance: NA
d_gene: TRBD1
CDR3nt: TGTGCCAGCAGTGATGGGACAGGAAGGAACACTGAAGCTTTCTTT
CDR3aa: CASSDGTGRNTEAFF

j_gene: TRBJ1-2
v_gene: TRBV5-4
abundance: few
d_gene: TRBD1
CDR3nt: TGTGCCAGCAGCGTGGGACAGGGAATTTATGGCTACACCTTC
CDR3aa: CASSVGQGIYGYTF